A selection of T cell receptor beta chains follows, all from one sample in a study of blood T cell repertoires in COVID-19. The repertoire was sequenced with immunoSEQ multiplex PCR; TCRdb's copy has only in-frame clones and lacks some. The table has 250,000 to 350,000 clones, about nine tenths seen once. The sample taken for sequencing was PBMCs or T cells enriched from blood (not recorded which). The receptors here all came from a man aged 55 to 70 who had recovered from COVID-19. CDR3s include the opening cysteine and the closing phenylalanine or tryptophan. The D gene is left open where the match is weak. Size tells how often a clone was seen (once, few, many) or the class of an expanded clone, and some rows leave it out.

size	length	J	V	D	DNA	CDR3
NA	16	TRBJ2-7	TRBV7-7	NA	TGTGCTAGCAGCGGACCGGGACTTTCCATCGGCGGCGAGCAGTACTTC	CASSGPGLSIGGEQYF
NA	16	TRBJ2-7	TRBV6-1	NA	TGTGCCAGCAGTGGCCACCGGGACACCTTCTCCTACGAGCAGTACTTC	CASSGHRDTFSYEQYF
NA	14	TRBJ1-2	TRBV6-5	TRBD1	TGTGCCAGCAGTTCCGGACAGGGAGGTTCTGGCTACACCTTC	CASSSGQGGSGYTF
NA	14	TRBJ1-1	TRBV30	NA	TGTGCCTGGAGTGTACGGGGCAGGGGAACTGAAGCTTTCTTT	CAWSVRGRGTEAFF
NA	17	TRBJ2-2	TRBV28	TRBD2	TGTGCCAGCAGGTCGACTAGCGGGGTAGCGAACACCGGGGAGCTGTTTTTT	CASRSTSGVANTGELFF
NA	15	TRBJ2-7	TRBV10-3	NA	TGTGCCATCAGTGAGTCTAGGGTCGGAGGGAACGAGCAGTACTTC	CAISESRVGGNEQYF
once	16	TRBJ1-3	TRBV18	NA	TGTGCCAGCTCACCAGGCCAGTCCCGTGGTGGAAACACCATATATTTT	CASSPGQSRGGNTIYF
few	15	TRBJ1-5	TRBV6-2/TRBV6-3	TRBD1	TGTGCCAGCAGTGGACAGGGGGCCGGCAATCAGCCCCAGCATTTT	CASSGQGAGNQPQHF
NA	16	TRBJ2-1	TRBV5-4	TRBD2	TGTGCCAGCAGCTTGACTAGCGGTAGCTCCTACAATGAGCAGTTCTTC	CASSLTSGSSYNEQFF
NA	15	TRBJ2-2	TRBV9	TRBD2	TGTGCCAGCAGCGCGGGACTAGCGGGGACCGGGGAGCTGTTTTTT	CASSAGLAGTGELFF
once	15	TRBJ1-4	TRBV9	NA	TGTGCCAGCAGCATCCGGGACTTTCCGAATGAAAAACTGTTTTTT	CASSIRDFPNEKLFF
NA	11	TRBJ1-1	TRBV20-1	NA	TGCAGTGCTAGACAGAACACTGAAGCTTTCTTT	CSARQNTEAFF
NA	13	TRBJ1-2	TRBV29-1	NA	TGCAGCGCCAACCTGGGACTTTTCTATGGCTACACCTTC	CSANLGLFYGYTF
NA	13	TRBJ2-3	TRBV2	TRBD1	TGTGCCAGCAGAGGACAGGGTGCAGATACGCAGTATTTT	CASRGQGADTQYF
NA	11	TRBJ2-7	TRBV12-3/TRBV12-4	NA	TGTGCCAGCAGCTTCAGCTACGAGCAGTACTTC	CASSFSYEQYF
NA	14	TRBJ1-2	TRBV6-5	TRBD1	TGTGCCAGCAGGCCCAGACAGGGCACCTATGGCTACACCTTC	CASRPRQGTYGYTF
NA	16	TRBJ2-7	TRBV4-1	TRBD2	TGCGCCAGCAGCCAAGATCATCCAGCGGGAGGCTACGAGCAGTACTTC	CASSQDHPAGGYEQYF
NA	12	TRBJ2-5	TRBV5-6	NA	TGTGCCAGCAGCTTCAACCAAGAGACCCAGTACTTC	CASSFNQETQYF